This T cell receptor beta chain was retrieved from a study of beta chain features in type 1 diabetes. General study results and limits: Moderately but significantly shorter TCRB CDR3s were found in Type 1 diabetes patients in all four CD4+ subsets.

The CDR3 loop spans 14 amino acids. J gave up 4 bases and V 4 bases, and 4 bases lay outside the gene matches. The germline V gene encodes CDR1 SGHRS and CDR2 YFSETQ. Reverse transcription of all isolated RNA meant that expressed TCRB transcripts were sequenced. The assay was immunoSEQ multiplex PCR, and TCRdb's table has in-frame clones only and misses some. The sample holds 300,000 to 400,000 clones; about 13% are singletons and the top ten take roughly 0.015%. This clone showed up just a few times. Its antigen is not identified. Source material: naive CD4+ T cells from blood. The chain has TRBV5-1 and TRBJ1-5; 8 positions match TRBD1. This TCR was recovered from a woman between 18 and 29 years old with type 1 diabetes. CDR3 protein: CASSEQGVNQPQHF. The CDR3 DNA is TGCGCCAGCAGCGAACAGGGGGTAAATCAGCCCCAGCATTTT.